The clone carrying this TCR beta chain was picked up a small number of times. Its specificity is unknown. The data were taken from a study of T-cell memory formation after mild COVID-19. Study information: In these data, TCR clusters were largely donor specific.

TCR alpha and TCR beta cDNA libraries carrying sample barcodes and UMIs were produced by 5'RACE using constant-segment primers. Via MiXCR, TCRdb re-called the 5' RACE reads, giving one row per CDR3 protein. The sample yields just over 350,000 distinct CDR3 sequences, about 15% seen once. Study-level points and caveats: A second wave expanding day 15 to 37 was CD4+-biased; contracting clones were balanced. Contracting CD4+ clones sat mainly in CM and EM; CD8+ in EMRA.

Germline values: CDR1 MNHNY, CDR2 SVGAGI (reference sequence). V was shortened by 2 bases and J by 2 bases, with 10 bases between the two germline ends. This CDR3 contains 14 residues. Sequencing was done on a sample of PBMCs or a T cell subset sorted from them (not recorded which). This clonotype originated in a man aged 18 to 29 who had mild COVID-19 (a few samples of this study predate the infection). Cell type and time point are not known. The J gene is TRBJ2-7, the V gene TRBV6-6; D gene ambiguous. CDR3 DNA: TGTGCCAGCAGTTACGAAGACATTACCTACGAGCAGTACTTC. This translates into CASSYEDITYEQYF.